The source of this T cell receptor beta chain is a study of blood T cell repertoires in COVID-19. Across the whole study: Sample material is recorded as cDNA or gDNA derived from T cells, B-cell-depleted T cells, or PBMCs.

Everyone who took part was roughly 18 to 89 years old, and they came from 24 US areas. Participants reported their clinical history, and cohort assignment relied on those reports. Recovery meant two consecutive negative NP/OP PCR tests, professional clearance, or resolved symptoms. The assay was immunoSEQ multiplex PCR, and TCRdb's table has in-frame clones only and misses some. The repertoire holds about 190,000 clones, with 65% to 85% as singletons. The sequencing input was PBMCs or T cells enriched from blood (not recorded which). This receptor was identified in a woman aged 25 to 39 who had recovered from COVID-19.

The CDR3 nucleotides are TGCAGTGCTAGTATCTATCTGGAACGTAGCGGCTCCTACGAGCAGTACTTC. Translation: CSASIYLERSGSYEQYF. The V call is TRBV20-1, the J call TRBJ2-7; possibly TRBD2 for D (6 bases). The CDR3 has 17 amino acids. The germline V and J ends were trimmed by 3 bases and 0 bases, with 21 bases remaining between them. Germline CDR1 is DFQATT and CDR2 is SNEGSKA (reference sequence).